Following are 29 T cell receptor beta chains from one sample sequenced in a study of molecular identifiers for immune sequencing clone quantification. Via MiXCR, TCRdb re-called the PCR reads, giving one row per CDR3 protein. The table has hundreds of thousands of distinct CDR3 sequences, just under 20% seen once. Sequenced: naive CD8+ T cells from blood, with Jurkat cell RNA spiked in. This sample's subset: FACS-sorted CD8+CD4-CCR7+CD45RA+ naive T cells. The receptors were gathered from a human donor in good health. Some libraries in this study had Jurkat cell RNA spiked in.

This clonotype was counted many times. The V and J genes are TRBV29-1 and TRBJ1-2; TRBD1 aligns across 8 bases. Germline lookup yields CDR1 SQVTM and CDR2 ANQGSEA. The CDR3 loop spans 11 amino acids. Losses at the gene ends were 6 bases for V and 3 bases for J; bases not matched to a gene: 0. The CDR3 here is CSVDRDYGYTF. CDR3 nucleotide sequence: TGCAGCGTGGACAGGGACTATGGCTACACCTTC.

This clonotype was seen more than once but under ten times. The V call is TRBV4-1, the J call TRBJ2-5, with 7 bases fitting TRBD2. Germline V lookup: CDR1 MGHRA, CDR2 YSYEKL. CDR3 length: 17 residues. The V gene end was trimmed by 3 bases and the J gene end by 0 bases; junction bases not matched to a gene: 10. CDR3 coding DNA: TGCGCCAGCAGCCAGGGCCATACTGGACTAGACCAAGAGACCCAGTACTTC. Protein: CASSQGHTGLDQETQYF.

This clonotype was observed a few times. The gene calls are TRBV9 and TRBJ1-1; 12 bases are shared with TRBD1. The length of the CDR3 is 18 residues. CDR1 is SGDLS and CDR2 is YYNGEE in the germline V gene. The junction had 12 bases not matched to a gene; V was cut back by 3 bases and J by 3 bases. The CDR3 coding sequence is TGTGCCAGCAGCGCGAACCCGGGACAGGGGGCTCCTGACACTGAAGCTTTCTTT. This encodes CASSANPGQGAPDTEAFF.

V usage is TRBV27 and J usage is TRBJ2-7, with D uncertain. Trimming removed 2 bases from V and 7 bases from J, with 15 bases in between. CDR1 and CDR2 (germline): MNHEY, SMNVEV (reference sequence). The CDR3 contains 14 residues. As DNA, the CDR3 is TGTGCCAGCAGTTTAAGGTTAGGGATCGGAGAGCAGTACTTC. Translated, it gives CASSLRLGIGEQYF.

As to this clonotype: A much larger clone lies one base from this, so it may be a read error. J is TRBJ2-2 and V is TRBV9, with D possibly TRBD2 on 5 matching bases. V was clipped by 3 bases and J by 4 bases, with 16 bases between them. The CDR3 runs 16 residues. CDR1 SGDLS and CDR2 YYNGEE come from the germline V gene. CDR3 sequence (DNA): TGTGCCAGCAGCGAGCACCAGGACTTTGGCACCGGGGAGCTGTTTTTT. This translates into CASSEHQDFGTGELFF.

The sample holds many counts of this clonotype. The rearrangement joins TRBV10-3 to TRBJ2-7; D is perhaps TRBD2 (5 bases). Trimming shortened V by 2 bases and J by 1 base, and 6 bases separated the two germline ends. Germline-derived CDR1 and CDR2 are ENHRY and SYGVKD. The length of the CDR3 is 13 residues. DNA of the CDR3: TGTGCCATCAGTGAGGGACTGTCCTACGAGCAGTACTTC. Translating it yields CAISEGLSYEQYF.

In this sample, this clonotype turned up many times. J is TRBJ1-1 and V is TRBV18, with TRBD1 as a possible D gene (5 bases). CDR3 size: 13 residues. Deletions cut 3 bases from V and 7 bases from J, with 12 bases between. Germline V gene lookup returns CDR1 KGHSH and CDR2 LQKENI. In DNA, the CDR3 is TGTGCCAGCTCACCCCGGGGGGATGTTGAAGCTTTCTTT. Translating it yields CASSPRGDVEAFF. Full variable domain (outside the CDR3, taken from reference TRBV18 and TRBJ1-1): NAGVMQNPRHLVRRRGQEARLRCSPMKGHSHVYWYRQLPEEGLKFMVYLQKENIIDESGMPKERFSAEFPKEGPSILRIQQVVRGDSAAYFCASSPRGDVEAFFGQGTRLTVV.

Ten or more counts support this clonotype. The chain employs TRBV4-1 and TRBJ2-3; possibly TRBD2 for D (6 bases). Trimming removed 2 bases at V and 3 bases at J, with 15 bases between. Germline V CDR1 and CDR2: MGHRA, YSYEKL. The CDR3 loop spans 16 amino acids. The CDR3 DNA reads TGCGCCAGCAGCCAACGAGGGGAGGATGGTACAGATACGCAGTATTTT. This translates into CASSQRGEDGTDTQYF.

Details on this clonotype: A clone one base away is much larger, so this may be a read error. The chain couples TRBV5-1 to TRBJ1-1, with TRBD1 matching 11 bases. This CDR3 is built from 15 residues. Germline CDR1 is SGHRS and CDR2 is YFSETQ. The CDR3 sequence is CASSTGTGGDTEASF. DNA of the CDR3: TGCGCCAGCAGCACAGGGACAGGGGGTGACACTGAAGCTTCCTTT.

Only one count was recorded for this clonotype. This sequence may be a read error, since a much larger clone differs from it by one base. The chain combines TRBV9 with TRBJ1-5; D remains unclear. The germline gives CDR1 SGDLS, CDR2 YYNGEE. This CDR3 has 15 residues. CDR3: CAGSTKTESNQPQHF. The CDR3 bases are TGTGCCGGCAGCACCAAGACGGAATCCAATCAGCCCCAGCATTTT.

This clonotype was found many times. The chain carries TRBV20-1 and TRBJ1-1; D gene uncertain. The CDR3 runs 14 residues. The germline gives CDR1 DFQATT, CDR2 SNEGSKA (reference sequence). The ends were cut back, 0 bases at V and 1 base at J, with 9 bases in the middle. This CDR3 is CSARDLNGNTEAFF. Written as DNA, the CDR3 is TGCAGTGCTAGAGATTTAAATGGGAACACTGAAGCTTTCTTT.

In its sample, this clonotype was seen a few times. The V and J genes are TRBV18 and TRBJ1-1, with D possibly matching TRBD1 (6 bases). The germline V gene has CDR1 KGHSH and CDR2 LQKENI. V shed 2 bases and J shed 4 bases, with 14 bases lying between them. The CDR3 sequence is 15 residues long. The CDR3 DNA sequence: TGTGCCAGCTCACCAATTGGGGGCGCGGGCACTGAAGCTTTCTTT. It codes for CASSPIGGAGTEAFF. The whole variable domain, remainder taken from reference TRBV18 and TRBJ1-1, is NAGVMQNPRHLVRRRGQEARLRCSPMKGHSHVYWYRQLPEEGLKFMVYLQKENIIDESGMPKERFSAEFPKEGPSILRIQQVVRGDSAAYFCASSPIGGAGTEAFFGQGTRLTVV.

This rearrangement joins TRBV4-1 to TRBJ2-7, with D unclear. CDR3 length: 13 amino acids. V was trimmed by 7 bases and J by 5 bases, leaving 15 bases between them. Germline V CDR1 and CDR2: MGHRA, YSYEKL. As DNA, the CDR3 is TGCGCCAGCAACCTGTACGGACGCGACGAGCAGTACTTC. As protein: CASNLYGRDEQYF.

This clonotype was detected ten times or more. This chain uses TRBV5-4 with TRBJ2-7; D not certain. The V gene lost 2 bases and the J gene lost 3 bases, with 9 bases spanning the gap. Germline CDR1 is SGHNT and CDR2 is YYREEE (reference sequence). The CDR3 has 13 amino acids. CDR3 protein: CASSFGLDYEQYF. CDR3 coding DNA: TGTGCCAGCAGCTTTGGGCTAGACTACGAGCAGTACTTC.

In its sample, this clonotype was seen many times. The CDR3 protein is CASSTGQTNYGYTF. CDR3 bases: TGTGCCAGTAGTACAGGACAGACTAACTATGGCTACACCTTC. The rearrangement joins TRBV19 to TRBJ1-2; perhaps TRBD1 as D (6 bases). V was pared by 4 bases and J by 0 bases, with 9 bases between. The germline CDR1 and CDR2 sequences are LNHDA and SQIVND (reference sequence). The CDR3 runs 14 residues.

This clonotype showed up many times. The chain links TRBV3-1 to TRBJ2-7, with D possibly matching TRBD2 (6 bases). Between the trimmed V and J ends, which lost 1 base and 5 bases, there was a span of 12 bases. This CDR3 comprises 14 residues. CDR1 and CDR2 from the germline V gene are LGHDT and YNNKEL (reference sequence). As DNA, the CDR3 is TGTGCCAGCAGCCAAGGGGGCGGGGAGGACGAGCAGTACTTC. Translating gives CASSQGGGEDEQYF.

This clonotype turned up a few times. The gene calls are TRBV29-1 and TRBJ2-1; D is unclear. Per germline, CDR1 SQVTM and CDR2 ANQGSEA. Trimming removed 7 bases from V and 2 bases from J, with 15 bases in between. The CDR3 has 14 residues. As DNA, the CDR3 is TGCAGCGCCCCGACGGAAACACCCTACAATGAGCAGTTCTTC. This sequence encodes CSAPTETPYNEQFF.

As to this clonotype: A read error may explain this, as a much larger clone is one base away. This rearrangement joins TRBV12-3 or TRBV12-4 to TRBJ2-2, with TRBD1 identical over 9 bases. The CDR3 sequence is 16 residues long. The CDR3 nucleotides are TGTGGCAGCAGTTCCACAGGGGGCGCATCACCCGGGGAGCTGTTTTTT. It specifies CGSSSTGGASPGELFF.

This clonotype has ten or more counts. V is TRBV7-2 and J is TRBJ1-1, with D tentatively TRBD1 (5 bases). The CDR3 runs to 13 residues. Trimming stripped 3 bases from V and 5 bases from J, with 10 bases between. From germline, CDR1 is SGHTA and CDR2 FQGNSA. CDR3 amino acids: CASSFPGRTEAFF. CDR3 nucleotide sequence: TGTGCCAGCAGCTTCCCAGGGAGAACTGAAGCTTTCTTT.

This clonotype was seen at least ten times. This chain connects TRBV7-6 to TRBJ2-7; no reliable D call. Trimming left V 1 base short and J 5 bases short, with 12 bases between. Per the germline V gene, CDR1 is SGHVS and CDR2 is FNYEAQ. The CDR3 totals 14 residues. The CDR3 sequence is CASSLEAWHHEQYF. In DNA form, the CDR3 reads TGTGCCAGCAGCTTAGAGGCGTGGCACCACGAGCAGTACTTC.

In its sample, this clonotype was seen many times. The chain recombines TRBV29-1 with TRBJ2-7, with D perhaps TRBD1 or TRBD2 (5 bases each). Per germline, CDR1 SQVTM and CDR2 ANQGSEA. V was trimmed by 7 bases and J by 7 bases, leaving 14 bases between them. This CDR3 region has 11 residues. CDR3 nucleotide sequence: TGCAGCGGAAGGGCCGAGGGGGAGCAGTACTTC. Translated: CSGRAEGEQYF.

In this sample, this clonotype turned up a few times. A clone one base away is much larger, so this may be a read error. The genes are TRBV24-1 and TRBJ2-6, with TRBD1 as a possible D gene (5 bases). Germline loops: CDR1 KGHDR, CDR2 SFDVKD. The CDR3 loop spans 13 amino acids. The CDR3 nucleotides are TGTGCCACCAAGGCTACTGGGGCCATCGTCCTGACTTTC. Translated, it gives CATKATGAIVLTF.

This clonotype was counted ten times or more. CDR3 in amino acids: CAISGNSGPTDTQYF. CDR3 DNA sequence: TGTGCCATCAGTGGGAATAGCGGGCCCACAGATACGCAGTATTTT. The V and J genes are TRBV10-3 and TRBJ2-3; 7 bases fit TRBD2. The CDR3 loop spans 15 amino acids. Trimming cost V 4 bases and J 2 bases; bases outside gene matches: 6. Germline V gene data show CDR1 as ENHRY and CDR2 as SYGVKD.

Notes on this clonotype: Being one base from a much bigger clone, this may be a read error. The rearrangement joins TRBV19 to TRBJ2-3; D is ambiguous. Looked up from germline, CDR1 is LNHDA and CDR2 is SQIVND (reference sequence). The V and J ends lost 5 bases and 2 bases respectively, with 20 bases between them. The CDR3 covers 17 residues. CDR3 amino acids: CASSSRAYSEHTDTQYF. CDR3 nucleotides: TGTGCCAGTAGTTCCCGGGCCTATTCTGAACACACAGATACGCAGTATTTT.

This clonotype was seen repeatedly, ten times or more. The genes are TRBV5-8 and TRBJ2-3, with D uncertain. This CDR3 contains 13 residues. Trimming took 3 bases from V and 4 from J, leaving 9 bases between them. Germline CDR1 is SGHTS and CDR2 is YDEGEE. CDR3 protein: CASSSRLSDTQYF. DNA for the CDR3: TGTGCCAGCAGCTCGAGACTGTCAGATACGCAGTATTTT.

This clonotype was detected many times. The genes are TRBV4-1 and TRBJ1-4; D is unclear. Between the trimmed V and J ends, which lost 2 bases and 0 bases, there was a span of 10 bases. Germline values: CDR1 MGHRA, CDR2 YSYEKL. This CDR3 spans 16 amino acids. The CDR3 is CASSQRRVATNEKLFF. CDR3 in DNA: TGCGCCAGCAGCCAACGTAGGGTTGCAACTAATGAAAAACTGTTTTTT.

This clonotype was seen many times. The J gene is TRBJ1-4, the V gene TRBV4-1; D unresolved. Deletions cut 1 base from V and 0 bases from J, with 12 bases between. Germline assignment: CDR1 MGHRA and CDR2 YSYEKL. The CDR3 extends over 17 amino acids. CDR3 sequence reads: CASSQVVNRATNEKLFF. The CDR3 DNA reads as TGCGCCAGCAGCCAAGTTGTCAATCGGGCAACTAATGAAAAACTGTTTTTT.

Comment on this clonotype: Since no conserved phenylalanine or tryptophan closes the CDR3, a read error is the likely cause. V and J are TRBV20-1 and TRBJ1-1; D is possibly TRBD1 (6 bases). The germline CDR1 and CDR2 sequences are DFQATT and SNEGSKA (reference sequence). This CDR3 has 13 residues. V was pared by 6 bases and J by 0 bases, with 11 bases between. CDR3 sequence (DNA): TGCAGTGCCAGGACAGCCATGAACACTGAAGCTTTCCTT. Protein: CSARTAMNTEAFL.

In its sample, this clonotype was seen many times. This chain joins TRBV12-5 and TRBJ1-5, with 7 bases lining up with TRBD1. The germline V gene encodes CDR1 LGHNT and CDR2 FRNRAP. Trimming cost V 0 bases and J 7 bases; bases outside gene matches: 6. The CDR3 totals 15 residues. This chain's CDR3 is CASGLVLGGFQPQHF. The CDR3 DNA reads as TGTGCTAGTGGTTTGGTATTAGGGGGCTTCCAGCCCCAGCATTTT.